Following are 11 T cell receptor beta chains from one sample sequenced in a study of CD8 T cells in ankylosing spondylitis (TCRdb year 2017). Library generation was performed with 5' RACE. The sequencing machine was an Illumina HiSeq 2500. TCRdb reprocessing: public reads trimmed at Q25 with fastp, clones called with MiXCR, in-frame beta chains kept. Merged by CDR3 protein, the rows form single entries marked with the most common genes and DNA. The sample table records 250,000 to 300,000 distinct CDR3 sequences; around 20% of these occur just once. Less than 9.5% of the sample comes from the top ten. The sequenced sample was blood, either unsorted or a sorted T cell fraction (not recorded which). Source of these receptors: a male donor with ankylosing spondylitis or in good health (not recorded which).

This clonotype occurred many times. The chain links TRBV29-1 to TRBJ1-1; D not certain. The CDR3 runs to 13 residues. V lost 6 bases, J lost 2 bases, and 13 bases lay in between. The germline V gene has CDR1 SQVTM and CDR2 ANQGSEA. The chain's CDR3 is CSVKQWGNTEAFF. The CDR3, as DNA: TGCAGCGTCAAACAGTGGGGTAACACTGAAGCTTTCTTT.

This clonotype has more than one count but fewer than ten. V and J are TRBV11-2 and TRBJ1-6; the D is unclear. V dropped 6 bases and J dropped 5 bases, with 11 bases sitting between them. The CDR3 runs to 14 residues. Germline-derived CDR1 and CDR2 are SGHAT and FQNNGV. The CDR3, as DNA: TGTGCCAGCAGTGGCGCGGTCAATAATTCACCCCTCCACTTT. This codes for CASSGAVNNSPLHF.

This clonotype was detected a few times. The CDR3 loop is CASSQVTGNQPQHF. The CDR3 DNA follows: TGTGCCAGCAGCCAGGTAACGGGGAATCAGCCCCAGCATTTT. The V call is TRBV3-1, the J call TRBJ1-5; D not resolved. This CDR3 is built from 14 residues. With 3 bases removed from V and 4 bases from J, the gap between germline ends came to 10 bases. CDR1 is LGHDT and CDR2 is YNNKEL in the germline V gene (reference sequence). The full variable domain, with the rest looked up from reference TRBV3-1 and TRBJ1-5, is DTAVSQTPKYLVTQMGNDKSIKCEQNLGHDTMYWYKQDSKKFLKIMFSYNNKELIINETVPNRFSPKSPDKAHLNLHINSLELGDSAVYFCASSQVTGNQPQHFGDGTRLSIL.

The chain carries TRBV4-1 and TRBJ2-3, with D possibly matching TRBD1 (5 bases). CDR1 and CDR2 from the germline V gene are MGHRA and YSYEKL. The V end was cut by 4 bases, the J end by 2 bases, with 10 bases between. The CDR3 covers 14 residues. The CDR3 loop reads CASSREDTTDTQYF. CDR3 nucleotide sequence: TGCGCCAGCAGCCGCGAGGACACCACAGATACGCAGTATTTT.

This chain uses TRBV12-3 or TRBV12-4 with TRBJ2-3; no clear D. Trimming took 6 bases from V and 0 from J, leaving 16 bases between them. The CDR3 covers 16 residues. The chain's CDR3 is CASSKEQLTSTDTQYF. CDR3 DNA sequence: TGTGCCAGCAGCAAGGAGCAGCTAACTAGCACAGATACGCAGTATTTT.

The table lists this clonotype with many counts. This chain links TRBV3-1 with TRBJ1-5; 7 bases fit TRBD1. With 4 bases clipped from V and 6 bases from J, the junction kept 3 bases outside the gene matches. CDR3 size: 13 residues. Germline V gives CDR1 LGHDT, CDR2 YNNKEL (reference sequence). CDR3 in DNA: TGTGCCAGCAGCCCTGGGACAGTTCAGCCCCAGCATTTT. Its translation: CASSPGTVQPQHF. The variable domain in full, with the rest retrieved from reference TRBV3-1 and TRBJ1-5, is DTAVSQTPKYLVTQMGNDKSIKCEQNLGHDTMYWYKQDSKKFLKIMFSYNNKELIINETVPNRFSPKSPDKAHLNLHINSLELGDSAVYFCASSPGTVQPQHFGDGTRLSIL.

V usage is TRBV19 and J usage is TRBJ2-1; unclear D gene. V was clipped by 1 base and J by 8 bases, with 9 bases between them. From germline, CDR1 is LNHDA and CDR2 SQIVND (reference sequence). The CDR3 totals 13 residues. CDR3 sequence: CASSIGLKYEQFF. CDR3 coding DNA: TGTGCCAGTAGTATAGGGTTAAAATATGAGCAGTTCTTC.

This clonotype was seen only a few times. V usage is TRBV5-1 and J usage is TRBJ1-1; D unresolved. Trimming removed 2 bases at V and 3 bases at J, with 11 bases between. Germline CDR1 SGHRS, CDR2 YFSETQ. The CDR3 has 14 amino acids. Here the CDR3 DNA reads TGCGCCAGCAGCTTCCTCGACCAGGACACTGAAGCTTTCTTT. Translation gives CASSFLDQDTEAFF.

This clonotype occurred many times. The chain carries TRBV29-1 and TRBJ2-1; 11 bases match TRBD1. The CDR3 runs to 15 residues. In germline, CDR1 is SQVTM, CDR2 ANQGSEA. With V trimmed by 6 bases and J by 0 bases, 4 bases remained unmatched. In DNA form, the CDR3 reads TGCAGCGTGGGAGGACAGGGGGCCTCCTACAATGAGCAGTTCTTC. As protein: CSVGGQGASYNEQFF.

This chain uses TRBV6-5 with TRBJ2-3; D is unclear. Looked up from germline, CDR1 is MNHEY and CDR2 is SVGAGI. The length of the CDR3 is 16 residues. V lost 3 bases and J lost 2, with 15 bases in between. This CDR3 is CASSYGRVRFTDTQYF. CDR3 coding DNA: TGTGCCAGCAGTTATGGTAGGGTCCGTTTCACAGATACGCAGTATTTT.

The V gene is TRBV20-1, the J gene TRBJ1-1; D is unresolved. The CDR3 is 12 amino acids. Trimming cost V 5 bases and J 3 bases, with 10 bases left between them. CDR1 is DFQATT, CDR2 SNEGSKA, per germline (reference sequence). CDR3 nucleotides: TGCAGTGCTCCCCGTCAAGACACTGAAGCTTTCTTT. Residues: CSAPRQDTEAFF.